These T cell receptor beta chains were read from a single sample in a study of T-cell memory formation after mild COVID-19. TCRdb called the 5' RACE reads again in MiXCR, with one record for every CDR3 protein. The data hold 250,000 to 350,000 distinct CDR3 sequences, with approximately 16% observed a single time. Sequencing was performed on PBMCs or a T cell subset sorted from them (not recorded which). The receptors shown here come from a man aged 18 to 29 who had mild COVID-19 (a few samples of this study predate the infection). Cell type and time point are not known. The CDR3 runs from the conserved cysteine through the conserved F or W. The order of the fields is D gene, clone size, V gene, J gene, CDR3 DNA, CDR3 protein. D genes are given only for firm matches. The size of a clone is reported for some rows only, either as once, few or many, or as a class for expanded clones.

-	few	TRBV4-1	TRBJ1-5	TGCGCCAGCAGCCAAGGGGGGACGGGCAATCAGCCCCAGCATTTT	CASSQGGTGNQPQHF
TRBD2	few	TRBV5-8	TRBJ2-1	TGTGCCAGCAGCTGGGGACTAGCGGGGGTTGAAGAGCAGTTCTTC	CASSWGLAGVEEQFF
-	-	TRBV18	TRBJ2-5	TGTGCCAGCTCACCACCCTCGACAGGCCAAGAGACCCAGTACTTC	CASSPPSTGQETQYF
TRBD1	-	TRBV12-3/TRBV12-4	TRBJ2-3	TGTGCCAGCAGTCCGGGACAGGGAGGTGGTGGGGCAGATACGCAGTATTTT	CASSPGQGGGGADTQYF
TRBD2	-	TRBV7-8	TRBJ2-3	TGTGCCAGCAGCTTAGAATTCACTAGCGGGGGGGCAACAGATACGCAGTATTTT	CASSLEFTSGGATDTQYF
-	few	TRBV15	TRBJ2-1	TGTGCCACCAGCAGAGACAGGGATTATTACAATGAGCAGTTCTTC	CATSRDRDYYNEQFF
-	many	TRBV6-2/TRBV6-3	TRBJ1-1	TGTGCCAGCAGTCTCAGGAACACTGAAGCTTTCTTT	CASSLRNTEAFF
TRBD1	-	TRBV7-9	TRBJ1-1	TGTGCCAGCAGCCAAAGGAGGGGGCACGACACTGAAGCTTTCTTT	CASSQRRGHDTEAFF
-	few	TRBV5-6	TRBJ1-1	TGTGCCAGCAGCTTGGTTGACACATTGGGACGTGAAGCTTTCTTT	CASSLVDTLGREAFF
TRBD1	few	TRBV25-1	TRBJ1-6	TGTGCCAGCAGTCCCAGGGGGAATTCACCCCTCCACTTT	CASSPRGNSPLHF
-	-	TRBV6-2/TRBV6-3	TRBJ2-1	TGTGCCAGCAGTTCGGACCGGGACACTGCCTACAATGAGCAGTTCTTC	CASSSDRDTAYNEQFF
-	few	TRBV24-1	TRBJ2-3	TGTGCCACCAGTGATTTTGCCGGCGGGGTCTCCTCAGATACGCAGTATTTT	CATSDFAGGVSSDTQYF
-	-	TRBV15	TRBJ2-2	TGTGCCACCAGCAGATCCTCCGAAGGGGAGCTGTATTTT	CATSRSSEGELYF
TRBD1	many	TRBV7-8	TRBJ2-1	TGTGCCAGCAGCTTGGAAAGGACAGGTTACAATGAGCAGTTCTTC	CASSLERTGYNEQFF
-	-	TRBV6-2/TRBV6-3	TRBJ1-3	TGTGCCAGCACCTACGGAGGCGTCTCGGGAAACACCATATATTTT	CASTYGGVSGNTIYF
-	many	TRBV4-1	TRBJ2-7	TGCGCCAGCAGCCAAGATCGAGGCACCCCCTACGAGCAGTACTTC	CASSQDRGTPYEQYF
-	many	TRBV4-3	TRBJ1-1	TGCGCCAGCAGCCAAGATTACTCGGCGCGAGCTTTCTTT	CASSQDYSARAFF
-	few	TRBV27	TRBJ2-3	TGTGCCAGCCGATCGCTGGTAGAGACGCAGTATTTT	CASRSLVETQYF
TRBD2	many	TRBV20-1	TRBJ2-7	TGCAGTGCTGAGAGGCCAGCGGGGGCCTCCTACGAGCAGTACTTC	CSAERPAGASYEQYF
TRBD1	few	TRBV5-4	TRBJ1-1	TGTGCCGGTGGACAGGGCTCGAACACTGAAGCTTTCTTT	CAGGQGSNTEAFF
-	few	TRBV5-6	TRBJ1-2	TGTGCCAGCAGCTTGGGCCCCCCACGAAACCCCTATGGCTACACCTTC	CASSLGPPRNPYGYTF
-	-	TRBV2	TRBJ1-3	TGTGCCAGCAGGATGCAGGGCACTGGAAACACCATATATTTT	CASRMQGTGNTIYF
-	-	TRBV3-1	TRBJ1-2	TGTGCCAGCAGCCCATTTACTCAGACGGTCTATGGCTACACCTTC	CASSPFTQTVYGYTF
TRBD1	few	TRBV4-3	TRBJ1-2	TGCGCCAGCAGCCAAGATAAAGGGGGCAGTGGCTACACCTTC	CASSQDKGGSGYTF
TRBD2	many	TRBV5-1	TRBJ2-3	TGCGCCAGCAGGAGCGGGGCTAGCACAGATACGCAGTATTTT	CASRSGASTDTQYF
-	many	TRBV21-1	TRBJ2-4	TGTGCCAGCAGCAAAGAGATGGACAGGAGGAAAGAAAACATTCAGTACTTC	CASSKEMDRRKENIQYF
TRBD1	-	TRBV16	TRBJ1-5	TGTGCGTCGGGCGCAGGGGGCTATCAGCCCCAGCATTTT	CASGAGGYQPQHF
TRBD1	many	TRBV5-1	TRBJ1-2	TGCGCCAGCAGAACCGGGACAGGGACTTATGGCTACACCTTC	CASRTGTGTYGYTF
-	many	TRBV29-1	TRBJ2-3	TGCAGCGTCGGTCCGGGGAGAGGAGATACGCAGTATTTT	CSVGPGRGDTQYF
-	few	TRBV6-2/TRBV6-3	TRBJ2-1	TGTGCCAGCAGTGGGGACTTGGGAATCCCACAGTTCTTC	CASSGDLGIPQFF
TRBD1	few	TRBV20-1	TRBJ1-6	TGCAGTGCTAGAGATCACAGGGGGGATTTTAATTCACCCCTCCACTTT	CSARDHRGDFNSPLHF
-	-	TRBV18	TRBJ1-2	TGTGCCAGCTCACCAGGGATGGACTATGGCTACACCTTC	CASSPGMDYGYTF
TRBD2	-	TRBV5-1	TRBJ2-7	TGCGCCAGCAGCGCCGGCGGGACTAGCCGCTACGAGCAGTACTTC	CASSAGGTSRYEQYF
-	few	TRBV7-9	TRBJ2-3	TGTGCCAGCAGCTTAGGCCCGTGGCAGGGAGTCGGCGCAGATACGCAGTATTTT	CASSLGPWQGVGADTQYF
-	few	TRBV6-2/TRBV6-3	TRBJ2-3	TGTGCCAGCAGTTACTCGAATATTGGGAACATGGCAGATACGCAGTATTTT	CASSYSNIGNMADTQYF
-	few	TRBV10-3	TRBJ2-1	TGTGCCACGGGACATCCCGGGGATGAGCAGTTCTTC	CATGHPGDEQFF
-	many	TRBV4-3	TRBJ2-1	TGCGCCAGCAGCCAAGATAGAGGAAATGGCAATGAGCAGTTCTTC	CASSQDRGNGNEQFF
-	-	TRBV20-1	TRBJ2-3	TGCAGTGCTAGAGATGCAAGGGGCCCTTCCACAGATACGCAGTATTTT	CSARDARGPSTDTQYF
TRBD1	-	TRBV7-8	TRBJ2-1	TGTGCCAGCAGCCTAGACAGGGCTTTTGTGTATGAGCAGTTCTTC	CASSLDRAFVYEQFF
TRBD1	few	TRBV29-1	TRBJ2-1	TGCAGCGTTCTTCCCGGGGGACAGGGAACTGAGCAGTTCTTC	CSVLPGGQGTEQFF
-	many	TRBV7-9	TRBJ2-2	TGTGCCAGCAACACCGGGGAGCTGTTTTTT	CASNTGELFF
TRBD1	-	TRBV15	TRBJ1-3	TGTGCCACCAGCAGAGTTACAGGGGCTGGAAACACCATATATTTT	CATSRVTGAGNTIYF
TRBD1	-	TRBV25-1	TRBJ1-1	TGTGCCAGCAGACAGGGGCTGACTGAAGCTTTCTTT	CASRQGLTEAFF
-	-	TRBV6-5	TRBJ2-3	TGTGCCAGCAGCCCGACCCGGGACCACCAACCAGATACGCAGTATTTT	CASSPTRDHQPDTQYF
TRBD1	few	TRBV12-3/TRBV12-4	TRBJ2-3	TGTGCCAGCAGTTTTAGACAGGGGGTCTTCACAGATACGCAGTATTTT	CASSFRQGVFTDTQYF